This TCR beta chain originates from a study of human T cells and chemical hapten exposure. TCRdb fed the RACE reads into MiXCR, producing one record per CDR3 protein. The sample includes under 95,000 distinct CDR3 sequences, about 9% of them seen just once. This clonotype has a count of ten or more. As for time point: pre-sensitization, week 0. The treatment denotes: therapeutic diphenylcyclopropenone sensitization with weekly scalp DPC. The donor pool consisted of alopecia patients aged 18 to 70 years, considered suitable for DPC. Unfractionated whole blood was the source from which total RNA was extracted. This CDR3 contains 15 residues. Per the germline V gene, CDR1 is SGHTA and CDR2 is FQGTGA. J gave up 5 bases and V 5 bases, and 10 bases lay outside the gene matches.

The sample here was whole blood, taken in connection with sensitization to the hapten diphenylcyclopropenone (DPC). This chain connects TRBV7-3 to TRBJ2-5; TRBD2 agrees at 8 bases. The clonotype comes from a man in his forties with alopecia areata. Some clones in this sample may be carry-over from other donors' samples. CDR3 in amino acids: CASSLIAGPAETQYF. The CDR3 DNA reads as TGTGCCAGCAGCCTAATAGCGGGGCCGGCGGAGACCCAGTACTTC.